A selection of T cell receptor beta chains follows, all from one sample in a study of shared clonotypes between healthy human individuals. TCRdb's copy holds only in-frame clones and misses some; the assay was immunoSEQ multiplex PCR. The repertoire consists of about 1.5 million clones, with roughly 96% occurring once and the leading ten covering more than 0.9%. The sequenced sample consisted of naive CD4+ T cells sorted from blood. Source of these receptors: a man aged 25-45 years in good health. Each CDR3 is given with its conserved first and last residue. Only some rows state a clone size, as once, few, many or a class for expanded clones.

>TRBV5-1|NA|TRBJ2-1
CASSLGDRVDNEQFF
>TRBV7-4|once|TRBJ1-5
CASSLGSYNQPQHF
>TRBV27|NA|TRBJ2-7
CASSPTGRGAYEQYF
>TRBV6-5|NA|TRBJ1-5
CASSWGQGGGNQPQHF
>TRBV7-8|NA|TRBJ2-2
CASSWQITTGELFF
>TRBV7-9|NA|TRBJ2-1
CASSFLTGATPNEQFF
>TRBV9|NA|TRBJ2-5
CASSVAGHFGQETQYF
>TRBV10-2|NA|TRBJ1-2
CAIRTGGVYGYTF
>TRBV11-2|NA|TRBJ1-1
CASRERERGNTEAFF
>TRBV30|NA|TRBJ2-3
CAWRAGAQYF
>TRBV2|NA|TRBJ2-5
CASSVHSQETQYF